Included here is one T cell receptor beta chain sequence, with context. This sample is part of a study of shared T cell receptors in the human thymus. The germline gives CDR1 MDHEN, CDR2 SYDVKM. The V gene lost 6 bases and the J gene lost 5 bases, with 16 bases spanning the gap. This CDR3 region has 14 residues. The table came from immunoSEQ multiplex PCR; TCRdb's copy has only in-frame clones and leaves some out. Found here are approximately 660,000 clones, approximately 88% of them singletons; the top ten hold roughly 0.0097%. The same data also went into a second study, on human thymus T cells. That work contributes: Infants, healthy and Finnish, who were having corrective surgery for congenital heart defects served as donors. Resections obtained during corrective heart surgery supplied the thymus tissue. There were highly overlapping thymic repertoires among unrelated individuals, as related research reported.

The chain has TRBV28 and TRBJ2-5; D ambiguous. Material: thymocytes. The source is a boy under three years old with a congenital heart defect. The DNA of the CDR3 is TGTGCCAGCAGGCCCCTGGGCGACCGGGAGACCCAGTACTTC. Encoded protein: CASRPLGDRETQYF.